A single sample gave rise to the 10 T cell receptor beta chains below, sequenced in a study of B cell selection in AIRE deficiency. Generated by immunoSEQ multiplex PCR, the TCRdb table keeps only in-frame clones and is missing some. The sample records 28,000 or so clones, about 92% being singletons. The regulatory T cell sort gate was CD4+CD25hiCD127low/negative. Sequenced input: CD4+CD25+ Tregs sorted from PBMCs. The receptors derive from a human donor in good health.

The CDR3 region is CASSPSGEAYEQYF. CDR3 coding DNA: TGCGCCAGCAGCCCTAGCGGGGAGGCCTACGAGCAGTACTTC. The V and J genes are TRBV5-1 and TRBJ2-7; 9 bases match TRBD2. Germline CDR1 reads SGHRS; CDR2 reads YFSETQ. The CDR3 covers 14 residues. Trimming removed 4 bases from V and 2 bases from J; junction bases left unmatched: 4.

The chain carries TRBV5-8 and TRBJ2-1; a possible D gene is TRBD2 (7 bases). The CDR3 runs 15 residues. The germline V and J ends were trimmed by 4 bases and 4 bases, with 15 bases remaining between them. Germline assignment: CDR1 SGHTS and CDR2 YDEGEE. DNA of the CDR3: TGTGCCAGCAGCATGGCGGGGGCAGGGTACAATGAGCAGTTCTTC. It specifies CASSMAGAGYNEQFF. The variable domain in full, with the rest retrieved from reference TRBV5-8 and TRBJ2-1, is EAGVTQSPTHLIKTRGQQATLRCSPISGHTSVYWYQQALGLGLQFLLWYDEGEERNRGNFPPRFSGRQFPNYSSELNVNALELEDSALYLCASSMAGAGYNEQFFGPGTRLTVL.

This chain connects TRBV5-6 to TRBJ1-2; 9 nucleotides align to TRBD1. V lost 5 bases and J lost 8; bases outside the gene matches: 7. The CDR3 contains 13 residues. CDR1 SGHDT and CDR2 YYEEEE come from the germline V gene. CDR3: CASRMDRGLGYTF. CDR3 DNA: TGTGCCAGCAGGATGGACAGGGGTTTGGGCTACACCTTC.

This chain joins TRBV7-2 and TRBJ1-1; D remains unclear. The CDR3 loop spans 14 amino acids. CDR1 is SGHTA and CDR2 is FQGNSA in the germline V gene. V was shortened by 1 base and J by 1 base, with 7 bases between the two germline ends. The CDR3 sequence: CASSLEAGNTEAFF. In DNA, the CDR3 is TGTGCCAGCAGCTTAGAGGCAGGGAACACTGAAGCTTTCTTT.

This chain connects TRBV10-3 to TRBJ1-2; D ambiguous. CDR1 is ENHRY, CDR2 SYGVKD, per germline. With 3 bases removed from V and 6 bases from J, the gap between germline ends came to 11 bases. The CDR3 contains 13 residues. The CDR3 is CAISEGFPDGYTF. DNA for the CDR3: TGTGCCATCAGTGAAGGATTCCCTGATGGCTACACCTTC.

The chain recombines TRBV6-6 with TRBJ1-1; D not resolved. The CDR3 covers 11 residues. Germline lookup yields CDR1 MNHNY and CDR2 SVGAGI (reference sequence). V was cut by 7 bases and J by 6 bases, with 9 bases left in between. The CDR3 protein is CASTHKAEAFF. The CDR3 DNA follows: TGTGCCAGCACCCACAAAGCTGAAGCTTTCTTT.

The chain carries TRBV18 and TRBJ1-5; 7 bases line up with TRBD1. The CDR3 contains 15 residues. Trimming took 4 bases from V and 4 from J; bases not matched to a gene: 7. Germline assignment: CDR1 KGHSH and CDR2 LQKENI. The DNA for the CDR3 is TGTGCCAGCTCACGGGGGACAGTCCCAAATCAGCCCCAGCATTTT. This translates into CASSRGTVPNQPQHF.

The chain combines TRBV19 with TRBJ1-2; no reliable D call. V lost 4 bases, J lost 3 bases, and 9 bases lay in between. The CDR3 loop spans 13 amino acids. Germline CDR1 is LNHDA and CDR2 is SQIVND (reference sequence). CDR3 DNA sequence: TGTGCCAGTAGTAGACACATGGACTATGGCTACACCTTC. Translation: CASSRHMDYGYTF.

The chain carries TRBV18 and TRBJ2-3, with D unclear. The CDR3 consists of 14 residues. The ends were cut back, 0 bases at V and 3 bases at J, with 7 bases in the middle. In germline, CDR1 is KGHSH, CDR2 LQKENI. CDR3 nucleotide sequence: TGTGCCAGCTCACCACCTACCAGTACAGATACGCAGTATTTT. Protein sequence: CASSPPTSTDTQYF.

DNA for the CDR3: TGTGCCATCAGTGAGGGCCAAGGGTCCAGAAACACCATATATTTT. This translates into CAISEGQGSRNTIYF. The chain recombines TRBV10-3 with TRBJ1-3; D is unclear. Trimming pared 2 bases from V and 5 bases from J, leaving 13 bases between. Germline values: CDR1 ENHRY, CDR2 SYGVKD. CDR3 size: 15 residues.